The clone carrying this TCR beta chain was detected ten times or more. The antigen is unknown. CDR1 is MNHEY, CDR2 SVGAGI, per germline. The CDR3 loop spans 14 amino acids. V lost 2 bases and J 8 bases, leaving 10 bases between the germline ends. Semi-nested PCR with Nested Universal Primer A followed constant-region reverse priming of full-length variable regions. A single record per CDR3 protein comes from TCRdb applying MiXCR to the 5' RACE reads. The sample has almost 9,000 distinct CDR3 sequences, roughly 29% seen once; the top ten hold 4.6%. General observations from the study: Larger-cohort validation covered only one TCR beta V-J rearrangement. Tumor-infiltrating Treg TCR alpha and beta sequences overlapped most with tumor naive CD4+ T cells, then blood naive.

Naive CD4+ cells had CD25+ Tregs removed. The rearrangement uses TRBV6-5 and TRBJ1-6, with no clear D. Sequencing was carried out using naive CD4+ T cells sorted from a lymph node. The sample's subset: naive CD4+ T cells, CD4+CD45RA+CD25-. The sequence was collected from a female donor with breast cancer. Here the CDR3 DNA reads TGTGCCAGCAGTTACCGGCAAGGCCATTCACCCCTCCACTTT. Amino acid sequence: CASSYRQGHSPLHF.